These T cell receptor beta chains were read from a single sample in a study of T cells in narcolepsy. The assay was immunoSEQ multiplex PCR, and TCRdb's table has in-frame clones only and misses some. Altogether about 27,000 clones are present, approximately 80% being singletons, with the ten largest covering nearly 3.5%. Material for sequencing was CD45RA- memory CD4+ T cells from PBMCs. Receptor source: a human donor with narcolepsy. The conserved cysteine and the conserved F or W are not part of the CDR3 here. Fields, in order: J gene, clone size, V gene, CDR3 protein. Some rows have no size entry. The others give once, few or many, or a class for an expanded clone.

>TRBJ1-6|NA|TRBV19
ASSNRDQGSPLH
>TRBJ1-2|NA|TRBV7-8
ASSLGPGQAYGYT
>TRBJ2-4|NA|TRBV9
ASSPGPVLAKNIQY
>TRBJ2-2|NA|TRBV11-3
ASSLFSTGELF
>TRBJ2-3|NA|TRBV5-5
ASSLERGTDTQY
>TRBJ2-5|NA|TRBV7-2
ASRLTQGLAGMETQY
>TRBJ2-3|NA|TRBV2
ASARDALPQGTQY
>TRBJ1-6|few|TRBV9
ASSVDVGFNSPLH
>TRBJ2-2|NA|TRBV5-4
ASSLRRELF
>TRBJ2-1|few|TRBV11-3
ASSTGGSTYNEQF
>TRBJ2-1|NA|TRBV19
ASSQILGTDYNEQF
>TRBJ2-3|few|TRBV7-8
ASTNRGRATDTQY